This is a list of T cell receptor beta chains from one sample in a study of T-cell memory formation after mild COVID-19. TCRdb re-called the 5' RACE reads through MiXCR, storing one row per CDR3 protein. This sample has 150,000 to 200,000 distinct CDR3 sequences, with about 9.9% found just once. Source material: PBMCs or a T cell subset sorted from them (not recorded which). Receptor source: a man younger than 35 who had mild COVID-19 (a few samples of this study predate the infection). Cell type and time point are not known. Both conserved end residues are part of each CDR3.

CDR3: CASSLRTGSYNSPLHF
V: TRBV12-3/TRBV12-4

CDR3: CASSSYGELFF
V: TRBV7-3

CDR3: CASSLLTVEKLFF
V: TRBV4-1

CDR3: CASCGQVVPRETQYF
V: TRBV2

CDR3: CASSLHEGKQYF
V: TRBV3-1

CDR3: CASSHGDGYEQYF
V: TRBV12-3/TRBV12-4

CDR3: CASGASRAYSSSHSPLHF
V: TRBV6-1

CDR3: CASSVRGGGTDTQYF
V: TRBV6-5

CDR3: CASSADSVGNTEAFF
V: TRBV7-3

CDR3: CASSLGNTRVAPLHF
V: TRBV18

CDR3: CASSQVGQGGRSPLHF
V: TRBV4-3

CDR3: CASSRVSGAQYF
V: TRBV14

CDR3: CASSYGSETQYF
V: TRBV18

CDR3: CASKINRGSTGELFF
V: TRBV6-5

CDR3: CASSFRGDKGNQAFF
V: TRBV5-1

CDR3: CSARLGTHNYGYTF
V: TRBV20-1

CDR3: CASSRRGGNEQFF
V: TRBV9

CDR3: CASSLEAAYNEQFF
V: TRBV7-8

CDR3: CASSPGKGQGARKTQYF
V: TRBV7-2

CDR3: CASRASGGEETQYF
V: TRBV28

CDR3: CASSLVAANYGYTF
V: TRBV11-2

CDR3: CATSGGSGETQYF
V: TRBV24-1

CDR3: CASSLAPRGAVKTQYF
V: TRBV7-2

CDR3: CASSLAPGHGGNTIYF
V: TRBV7-2

CDR3: CASSTQGMETQYF
V: TRBV6-6

CDR3: CAIGQRGSSYNEQFF
V: TRBV10-3

CDR3: CASRDNQPQHF
V: TRBV28

CDR3: CASSLDGRRETQYF
V: TRBV3-1

CDR3: CASFGGLAGDTEAFF
V: TRBV6-1

CDR3: CASSLGSRADTQYF
V: TRBV7-2

CDR3: CASSLGVAGYNEQFF
V: TRBV11-3

CDR3: CASSQAGLAGGRETQYF
V: TRBV4-2

CDR3: CASSFGSTGETQYF
V: TRBV28

CDR3: CASSPDSRETQYF
V: TRBV6-2/TRBV6-3

CDR3: CSAHRPGAGYGYTF
V: TRBV20-1

CDR3: CASSLQGPPSGDTQYF
V: TRBV7-6

CDR3: CASAGPGNTGELFF
V: TRBV2

CDR3: CASSGAAGTGEVNEQFF
V: TRBV2

CDR3: CASSPGRGDYEQYF
V: TRBV7-2

CDR3: CASSPLSGNSAYEQYF
V: TRBV7-2

CDR3: CASSQLRGRNTEAFF
V: TRBV4-3

CDR3: CSGETQGAIGYTF
V: TRBV29-1

CDR3: CASRGDGNTEAFF
V: TRBV2

CDR3: CASSLKSGIGKNIQYF
V: TRBV28

CDR3: CASSSRQGYYEQYF
V: TRBV11-2

CDR3: CASSFAGTRGTDTQYF
V: TRBV7-2

CDR3: CASSLGPRAGGTEAFF
V: TRBV5-6

CDR3: CASNPRAGGSYNEQFF
V: TRBV12-3/TRBV12-4

CDR3: CASSEYSTDTQYF
V: TRBV10-1